The 30 T cell receptor beta chains listed next were all sequenced from one sample in a study of blood T cells in healthy people across ages. The use of a sample-barcoded 5' primer and a J-beta primer mix characterized a second PCR of about 7 to 12 cycles. Each CDR3 protein is one row after TCRdb ran MiXCR on the 5' RACE reads. The table has some 1.6 million distinct CDR3 sequences, approximately 32% seen once. The sequencing sample was made of blood. The receptor source for this set is a woman in her twenties or thirties in good health.

The rearrangement uses TRBV9 and TRBJ1-1; a weak D match, TRBD1 (6 bases). Deletions cut 4 bases from V and 11 bases from J, with 18 bases between. Germline assignment: CDR1 SGDLS and CDR2 YYNGEE. The CDR3 runs to 13 residues. The CDR3 nucleotides read TGTGCCAGCAGCAAACGGGCCCAGGGGAGTGCTTTCTTT. It specifies CASSKRAQGSAFF. Full variable domain (rest looked up from reference TRBV9 and TRBJ1-1): DSGVTQTPKHLITATGQRVTLRCSPRSGDLSVYWYQQSLDQGLQFLIQYYNGEERAKGNILERFSAQQFPDLHSELNLSSLELGDSALYFCASSKRAQGSAFFGQGTRLTVV.

This clonotype appeared a few times. This chain uses TRBV30 with TRBJ2-7; 7 bases are a match to TRBD1. With V trimmed by 0 bases and J by 2 bases, 7 bases remained unmatched. The CDR3 is 15 residues long. Germline V CDR1 and CDR2: GTSNPN, SVGIG (reference sequence). CDR3 sequence reads: CAWSVGQGDTYEQYF. The CDR3 nucleotides read TGTGCCTGGAGTGTGGGGCAGGGGGACACCTACGAGCAGTACTTC.

The chain carries TRBV20-1 and TRBJ1-2; D may be TRBD1 (5 bases). The CDR3 consists of 15 residues. The V end lost 0 bases, the J end lost 4 bases, and 15 bases lay between the germline ends. Germline CDR1 is DFQATT and CDR2 is SNEGSKA (reference sequence). The CDR3: CSARDRRDWIYGYTF. Here the CDR3 DNA reads TGCAGTGCTAGAGATAGGCGGGACTGGATCTATGGCTACACCTTC.

This clonotype has only a few counts. V and J are TRBV7-2 and TRBJ2-7; 13 bases fit TRBD2. V dropped 5 bases and J dropped 3; count of bases not matched to a gene: 7. The CDR3 consists of 16 residues. Per the germline V gene, CDR1 is SGHTA and CDR2 is FQGNSA. In DNA, the CDR3 is TGTGCCAGCAGCCCACCGGGACTAGCGGGGTACTACGAGCAGTACTTC. This translates into CASSPPGLAGYYEQYF.

V usage is TRBV4-2 and J usage is TRBJ1-2; tentatively, D is TRBD1 (5 bases). There are 13 residues in the CDR3. Germline lookup yields CDR1 LGHNA and CDR2 YNFKEQ. The ends were cut back, 1 base at V and 13 bases at J, with 16 bases in the middle. The DNA for the CDR3 is TGTGCCAGCAGCCAAGGGCCCCGGGAAGGGACCACCTTC. This sequence encodes CASSQGPREGTTF.

Note on this clonotype: The junction departs from the called germline gene at one end, perhaps through a read error. V gene TRBV9 combines with J gene TRBJ2-5; 8 bases are shared with TRBD2. Per the germline V gene, CDR1 is SGDLS and CDR2 is YYNGEE. The CDR3 is 17 residues long. The DNA of the CDR3 is TGTGCCAGCAGCGCCGGACTAGCCGGGACCACTCAAGAGGCCCAGTACTTC. It translates to CASSAGLAGTTQEAQYF.

The chain is built from TRBV28 and TRBJ1-2, with D perhaps TRBD1 (6 bases). Trimming removed 3 bases from V and 4 bases from J, with 12 bases in between. Germline V gene lookup returns CDR1 MDHEN and CDR2 SYDVKM. The CDR3 totals 14 residues. CDR3 DNA sequence: TGTGCCAGCAGTTTTGGGGGGCGTGTCTATGGCTACACCTTC. Encoded protein: CASSFGGRVYGYTF.

This clonotype showed up just a few times. This sequence joins TRBV27 and TRBJ2-3, with D hard to call. Looked up from germline, CDR1 is MNHEY and CDR2 is SMNVEV (reference sequence). The V end lost 5 bases, the J end lost 0 bases, and 12 bases lay between the germline ends. The CDR3 sequence is 15 residues long. In DNA form, the CDR3 reads TGTGCCAGCAGTCCCCATTGGCCTAGCACAGATACGCAGTATTTT. Amino acids: CASSPHWPSTDTQYF.

The sample holds many counts of this clonotype. The rearrangement links TRBV12-3 or TRBV12-4 to TRBJ2-5; no firm D call. CDR3 length: 15 amino acids. The V end lost 4 bases, the J end lost 0 bases, and 12 bases lay between the germline ends. This chain's CDR3 is CASSSLALDQETQYF. CDR3 nucleotide sequence: TGTGCCAGCAGTTCTCTCGCATTGGACCAAGAGACCCAGTACTTC.

The chain combines TRBV6-1 with TRBJ2-5, with D possibly being TRBD2 (5 bases). The germline V gene encodes CDR1 MNHNS and CDR2 SASEGT. V was shortened by 6 bases and J by 5 bases, with 16 bases between the two germline ends. The CDR3 has 14 residues. The CDR3 nucleotides read TGTGCCAGCAGCTCCCTCGAGGGCCGTGAGACCCAGTACTTC. Its translation is CASSSLEGRETQYF.

The chain combines TRBV27 with TRBJ2-1; D may be TRBD1 or TRBD2 (5 bases each). Trimming cost V 9 bases and J 15 bases, with 18 bases left between them. Germline CDR1 reads MNHEY; CDR2 reads SMNVEV (reference sequence). The CDR3 is 11 amino acids. The CDR3 region is CASSGSTGLFF. The CDR3 DNA is TGTGCCAGTTCAGGGAGTACAGGCCTGTTCTTC.

This chain links TRBV7-3 with TRBJ2-1, with 10 bases aligning to TRBD2. This CDR3 has 17 amino acids. Germline CDR1 reads SGHTA; CDR2 reads FQGTGA. Trimming took 0 bases from V and 8 from J; bases not matched to a gene: 10. The CDR3 is CASSLTRPAGGQDEQFF. The CDR3 DNA reads as TGTGCCAGCAGCTTAACCCGACCAGCGGGGGGGCAGGATGAGCAGTTCTTC.

The chain carries TRBV6-1 and TRBJ1-2, with no clear D. The germline V and J ends were trimmed by 6 bases and 4 bases, with 12 bases remaining between them. The CDR3 has 13 amino acids. CDR1 and CDR2 from the germline V gene are MNHNS and SASEGT. CDR3 sequence reads: CASSSEGSYGYTF. As DNA, the CDR3 is TGTGCCAGCAGCTCTGAAGGGAGCTATGGCTACACCTTC.

The gene calls are TRBV10-2 and TRBJ2-1, with a weak D call TRBD2 (6 bases). The V end was cut by 3 bases, the J end by 3 bases, with 12 bases between. The CDR3 has 15 residues. Germline lookup yields CDR1 WSHSY and CDR2 SAAADI. CDR3 nucleotide sequence: TGCGCCAGCAGTGACGTCCCGGGAGTCTACAATGAGCAGTTCTTC. This encodes CASSDVPGVYNEQFF.

This clonotype came up once. The genes are TRBV2 and TRBJ2-5, with D possibly matching TRBD1 (6 bases). The length of the CDR3 is 13 residues. V lost 7 bases, J lost 5 bases, and 14 bases lay in between. The germline V gene encodes CDR1 SNHLY and CDR2 FYNNEI. The CDR3 here is CASTTGTRETQYF. CDR3 DNA: TGTGCCAGCACTACAGGGACGAGGGAGACCCAGTACTTC. Filled out from reference TRBV2 and TRBJ2-5, the complete variable domain reads EPEVTQTPSHQVTQMGQEVILRCVPISNHLYFYWYRQILGQKVEFLVSFYNNEISEKSEIFDDQFSVERPDGSNFTLKIRSTKLEDSAMYFCASTTGTRETQYFGPGTRLLVL.

This clonotype was detected once. J is TRBJ1-1 and V is TRBV7-6, with unresolved D. This CDR3 has 18 residues. Germline V gene sequence: CDR1 SGHVS, CDR2 FNYEAQ. V lost 0 bases to trimming and J lost 4 bases, with 21 bases between them. CDR3 DNA sequence: TGTGCCAGCAGCTTAGCGGTCGGGGTAGGCGATTTCGGCACTGAAGCTTTCTTT. Translation gives CASSLAVGVGDFGTEAFF.

This clonotype was recorded at least ten times. V is TRBV4-1 and J is TRBJ1-5; D unresolved. Germline V gives CDR1 MGHRA, CDR2 YSYEKL. CDR3 length equals 17 residues. Trimming stripped 4 bases from V and 2 bases from J, with 18 bases between. CDR3 region: CASSREGGTLGNQPQHF. CDR3 sequence (DNA): TGCGCCAGCAGCCGAGAAGGAGGTACCCTAGGCAATCAGCCCCAGCATTTT.

The rearrangement uses TRBV9 and TRBJ2-1, with D unclear. Trimming left V 2 bases short and J 9 bases short, with 6 bases between. The CDR3 has 11 amino acids. Looked up from germline, CDR1 is SGDLS and CDR2 is YYNGEE. The CDR3 loop is CASSVHSEQFF. The CDR3, as DNA: TGTGCCAGCAGCGTTCACAGTGAGCAGTTCTTC.

This clonotype was picked up a small number of times. This sequence joins TRBV6-2 or TRBV6-3 and TRBJ1-2; TRBD1 agrees at 7 bases. Germline V CDR1 and CDR2: MNHEY, SVGEGT. V lost 8 bases to trimming and J lost 3 bases; unmatched junction nucleotides: 6. CDR3 length: 13 amino acids. As DNA, the CDR3 is TGTGCCAGCGGCCAGGGGGACTACTATGGCTACACCTTC. It specifies CASGQGDYYGYTF.

The chain has TRBV19 and TRBJ2-7, with TRBD1 as a possible D gene (5 bases). The DNA end is a closer match to TRBJ2-5, so the J assignment may be wrong. Germline V lookup: CDR1 LNHDA, CDR2 SQIVND (reference sequence). The CDR3 sequence is 17 residues long. The CDR3 here is CASSIDSRQGNAETQYF. CDR3 DNA: TGTGCCAGTAGTATAGATTCCCGGCAGGGTAACGCGGAGACCCAGTACTTC.

The chain has TRBV20-1 and TRBJ1-4; no clear D. Looked up from germline, CDR1 is DFQATT and CDR2 is SNEGSKA (reference sequence). The CDR3 extends over 14 amino acids. V lost 0 bases and J 6 bases, leaving 11 bases between the germline ends. The CDR3 nucleotides are TGCAGTGCTAGAGATCAAGGGAACCATGAAAAACTGTTTTTT. It yields the protein CSARDQGNHEKLFF.

The chain combines TRBV5-1 with TRBJ2-5; TRBD2 is a possible D gene (6 bases). This CDR3 is built from 14 residues. The germline V gene encodes CDR1 SGHRS and CDR2 YFSETQ. Between the trimmed V and J ends, which lost 4 bases and 1 base, there was a span of 11 bases. DNA for the CDR3: TGCGCCAGCAGCGAGCGGGCATCCCAAGAGACCCAGTACTTC. It specifies CASSERASQETQYF.

CDR3 amino acids: CASSTPGRRFMDEQFF. CDR3 bases: TGTGCCAGTAGTACGCCGGGACGCCGCTTTATGGATGAGCAGTTCTTC. V is TRBV19 and J is TRBJ2-1, with D perhaps matching TRBD1 or TRBD2 (5 bases each). The CDR3 covers 16 residues. CDR1 and CDR2 (germline): LNHDA, SQIVND (reference sequence). V lost 4 bases to trimming and J lost 8 bases, with 21 bases between them.

The chain joins TRBV2 to TRBJ2-7, with D perhaps matching TRBD1 (6 bases). CDR1 and CDR2 from the germline V gene are SNHLY and FYNNEI. The CDR3 extends over 15 amino acids. V gave up 6 bases and J gave up 2 bases, with 17 bases separating them. The CDR3 DNA sequence: TGTGCCAGCAGCCGGGCGGACAGTCCGGCCTACGAGCAGTACTTC. It is translated as CASSRADSPAYEQYF.

In regard to this clonotype: The junction departs from the called germline gene at one end, perhaps through a read error. This chain joins TRBV5-1 and TRBJ1-5; D call uncertain. The CDR3 contains 15 residues. Per germline, CDR1 SGHRS and CDR2 YFSETQ. The CDR3 region has the DNA TGCGTCAGCAGCCCCGAGGGTGAAACCAATCAGCCCCAGCATTTT. Its translation is CVSSPEGETNQPQHF. Supplemented by reference TRBV5-1 and TRBJ1-5, the full variable domain reads KAGVTQTPRYLIKTRGQQVTLSCSPISGHRSVSWYQQTPGQGLQFLFEYFSETQRNKGNFPGRFSGRQFSNSRSEMNVSTLELGDSALYLCVSSPEGETNQPQHFGDGTRLSIL.

The J gene is TRBJ2-7, the V gene TRBV12-3 or TRBV12-4; no clear D gene. The ends were cut back, 3 bases at V and 7 bases at J, with 13 bases in the middle. This CDR3 has 13 amino acids. The CDR3 protein is CASSFSDRNEQYF. As DNA, the CDR3 is TGTGCCAGCAGTTTTTCGGACCGAAATGAGCAGTACTTC.

As for this clonotype: The junction departs from the called germline gene at one end, perhaps through a read error. The rearrangement links TRBV20-1 to TRBJ1-1, with D tentatively TRBD1 (5 bases). The germline V gene has CDR1 DFQATT and CDR2 SNEGSKA (reference sequence). The CDR3 runs 14 residues. The CDR3 DNA is TGCAGTGCTAGTACCAGGGAAGGGAACACTGTAGCTTTCTTT. It encodes CSASTREGNTVAFF.

On this clonotype itself: An end of the junction differs from the germline gene, which may be a read error. The rearrangement joins TRBV13 to TRBJ2-5; TRBD2 matches 11 bases. The CDR3 has 15 amino acids. From germline, CDR1 is PRHDT and CDR2 FYEKMQ (reference sequence). CDR3 in DNA: TGTGCCGGCAGCTTAGAGCTAGCGGGAGGTGAGACCCAGTACTTC. Translation gives CAGSLELAGGETQYF.

This clonotype was observed a handful of times. This chain links TRBV30 with TRBJ2-2; 9 bases are shared with TRBD1. The length of the CDR3 is 14 residues. The germline V gene encodes CDR1 GTSNPN and CDR2 SVGIG (reference sequence). The V gene end was trimmed by 2 bases and the J gene end by 5 bases; junction bases not matched to a gene: 3. The CDR3 region has the DNA TGTGCCTGGAGTTGGACAGGGGAGACCGGGGAGCTGTTTTTT. Its translation: CAWSWTGETGELFF.

The chain has TRBV5-1 and TRBJ2-7, with a possible D match to TRBD1 (5 bases). Trimming pared 4 bases from V and 1 base from J, leaving 12 bases between. In germline, CDR1 is SGHRS, CDR2 YFSETQ. The CDR3 is 14 residues long. CDR3 in amino acids: CASSPIQVSYEQYF. CDR3 nucleotide sequence: TGCGCCAGCAGCCCTATACAGGTTTCCTACGAGCAGTACTTC.